Below, 30 T cell receptor beta chains from the same sample are listed, as sequenced in a study of early T cells in non-severe SARS-CoV-2 infection. TCRdb reanalysed the 5' RACE reads using MiXCR and keeps one entry per CDR3 protein. The sample records approximately 32,000 distinct CDR3 sequences, around 6.6% being singletons. Sequencing was carried out using whole blood. The receptors derive from an adult who was a healthcare worker with PCR-confirmed SARS-CoV-2 infection or an uninfected control (not recorded which).

This clonotype has a count of ten or more. The chain links TRBV12-3 or TRBV12-4 to TRBJ1-5, with TRBD1 matching 7 bases. CDR3 length: 16 residues. Germline trimming cut 1 base from V and 5 bases from J; bases unmatched to any gene: 8. CDR3 sequence: CASSLVGRGMHQPQHF. The CDR3 nucleotides are TGTGCCAGCAGTTTAGTCGGCAGGGGGATGCATCAGCCCCAGCATTTT.

This clonotype was seen repeatedly, ten times or more. V usage is TRBV9 and J usage is TRBJ2-5; D gene unclear. CDR1 and CDR2 (germline): SGDLS, YYNGEE. The CDR3 runs to 13 residues. Between the trimmed V and J ends, which lost 1 base and 2 bases, there was a span of 6 bases. The CDR3 DNA reads as TGTGCCAGCAGCGTAATCCCTCAAGAGACCCAGTACTTC. Amino acid sequence: CASSVIPQETQYF.

In regard to this clonotype: Given a much more abundant clone one base away, this may be a read error. V gene TRBV7-9 combines with J gene TRBJ2-2; a weak D match, TRBD2 (5 bases). This CDR3 is 15 amino acids long. Germline assignment: CDR1 SEHNR and CDR2 FQNEAQ (reference sequence). Trimming shortened V by 6 bases and J by 0 bases, and 11 bases separated the two germline ends. The CDR3 nucleotides are TGTGCCAGCAGACACAGCGGACCGAACACCGGGGAGCTGTTTTTT. It translates to CASRHSGPNTGELFF.

This clonotype was seen many times. The DNA for the CDR3 is TGTGCCACCAGTGCAGGGCTCCTTTACAATGAGCAGTTCTTC. It yields the protein CATSAGLLYNEQFF. The V gene is TRBV24-1, the J gene TRBJ2-1, with a possible D match to TRBD1 (5 bases). CDR1 and CDR2 from the germline V gene are KGHDR and SFDVKD. CDR3 length: 14 residues. V lost 5 bases, J lost 4 bases, and 11 bases lay in between.

Many counts were recorded for this clonotype. This rearrangement joins TRBV5-5 to TRBJ2-7; D might be TRBD1 (6 bases). V lost 4 bases and J 0 bases, leaving 8 bases between the germline ends. CDR3 size: 13 residues. Germline CDR1 reads SGHKS; CDR2 reads YYEKEE (reference sequence). CDR3 region: CASSPDSSYEQYF. In DNA, the CDR3 is TGTGCCAGCAGCCCGGACAGCTCCTACGAGCAGTACTTC.

The chain couples TRBV6-1 to TRBJ1-1; perhaps TRBD1 as D (5 bases). This CDR3 has 15 residues. Trimming stripped 5 bases from V and 3 bases from J, with 16 bases between. The germline V gene has CDR1 MNHNS and CDR2 SASEGT. CDR3 sequence (DNA): TGTGCCAGCAGTCCGATTTCGGGGGACGACACTGAAGCTTTCTTT. Protein sequence: CASSPISGDDTEAFF.

This clonotype was recorded at least ten times. The rearrangement links TRBV28 to TRBJ2-3, with D maybe TRBD1 (6 bases). V gave up 3 bases and J gave up 2 bases, with 9 bases separating them. The CDR3 spans 14 residues. CDR1 is MDHEN, CDR2 SYDVKM, per germline. CDR3 nucleotides: TGTGCCAGCAGTTTGGACAGACTCACAGATACGCAGTATTTT. Encoded protein: CASSLDRLTDTQYF.

This clonotype was seen only a few times. V and J are TRBV27 and TRBJ2-5; 7 bases agree with TRBD2. The V segment lost 2 bases and the J segment 5 bases; nucleotides outside the gene matches: 5. The CDR3 consists of 14 residues. Germline V gene lookup returns CDR1 MNHEY and CDR2 SMNVEV (reference sequence). The CDR3 protein is CASSLGSSGETQYF. In nucleotides, the CDR3 is TGTGCCAGCAGTTTAGGGTCTAGCGGTGAGACCCAGTACTTC.

This clonotype was detected many times. The chain couples TRBV15 to TRBJ1-1; D is perhaps TRBD1 (5 bases). The CDR3 is 16 amino acids. V was pared by 0 bases and J by 1 base, with 12 bases between. Germline V gives CDR1 LNHNV, CDR2 YYDKDF (reference sequence). Written as DNA, the CDR3 is TGTGCCACCAGCAGAGATCCCGACAGAAAGAACACTGAAGCTTTCTTT. Translated: CATSRDPDRKNTEAFF.

About this clonotype: A much larger clonotype is one base distant, so this may be a read error. This chain uses TRBV28 with TRBJ2-1; 9 positions agree with TRBD1. This CDR3 is built from 15 residues. Germline V gene sequence: CDR1 MDHEN, CDR2 SYDVKM. Trimming took 10 bases from V and 1 from J; bases not matched to a gene: 8. The CDR3 DNA sequence: TGTGCCAACAGGAACAGGGGGCTGTCCTACAATGAGCAGTTCTTC. It encodes CANRNRGLSYNEQFF.

This clonotype was recorded many times. This chain joins TRBV11-3 and TRBJ2-5; D remains unclear. The V gene lost 5 bases and the J gene lost 4 bases, with 5 bases spanning the gap. The CDR3 sequence is 11 residues long. Germline V gives CDR1 SGHNT, CDR2 YENEEA. The CDR3, as DNA: TGTGCCAGCAGCGGATCAGAGACCCAGTACTTC. Translating it yields CASSGSETQYF.

This clonotype was counted ten times or more. The rearrangement links TRBV18 to TRBJ1-6; unclear D gene. Trimming pared 2 bases from V and 0 bases from J, leaving 11 bases between. Germline CDR1 reads KGHSH; CDR2 reads LQKENI. There are 17 residues in the CDR3. In nucleotides, the CDR3 is TGTGCCAGCTCACCAGCCCCTGGGGACTCCTATAATTCACCCCTCCACTTT. It yields the protein CASSPAPGDSYNSPLHF.

This clonotype came up many times. The V gene is TRBV30, the J gene TRBJ1-1, with D possibly matching TRBD1 (5 bases). Germline lookup yields CDR1 GTSNPN and CDR2 SVGIG (reference sequence). Between the trimmed V and J ends, which lost 3 bases and 9 bases, there was a span of 14 bases. The CDR3 has 12 residues. In nucleotides, the CDR3 is TGTGCCTGGAGGACGAGAAGGGGTAAAGCTTTCTTT. Residues: CAWRTRRGKAFF.

This clonotype was seen a handful of times. The chain couples TRBV12-5 to TRBJ2-1; TRBD2 matches 15 bases. With V trimmed by 1 base and J by 14 bases, 12 bases remained unmatched. This CDR3 has 17 amino acids. Germline-derived CDR1 and CDR2 are LGHNT and FRNRAP. The CDR3 sequence is CASGLDGTSGRSALKFF. The CDR3 DNA sequence: TGTGCTAGTGGTTTGGACGGGACTAGCGGGAGGAGTGCTCTGAAGTTCTTC.

At least ten counts were recorded for this clonotype. The chain is built from TRBV11-3 and TRBJ1-6; 7 positions match TRBD1. The CDR3 sequence is 15 residues long. The germline V gene encodes CDR1 SGHNT and CDR2 YENEEA. V trimming: 2 bases; J trimming: 7 bases; junction bases outside the gene matches: 5. The CDR3 sequence: CASSLFGQANSPLHF. The DNA for the CDR3 is TGTGCCAGCAGCTTATTCGGACAGGCGAATTCACCCCTCCACTTT.

This clonotype was detected ten times or more. V gene TRBV18 combines with J gene TRBJ1-1, with a weak D call TRBD1 (5 bases). The germline V gene has CDR1 KGHSH and CDR2 LQKENI. CDR3 size: 12 residues. Trimming cost V 3 bases and J 5 bases, with 7 bases left between them. CDR3 region: CASSPRQTEAFF. The CDR3, as DNA: TGTGCCAGCTCACCGCGACAGACTGAAGCTTTCTTT.

This clonotype was seen ten or more times. This chain links TRBV28 with TRBJ2-7; possibly TRBD1 or TRBD2 for D (5 bases each). The V gene's germline CDR1 is MDHEN and CDR2 SYDVKM. Trimming left V 6 bases short and J 7 bases short, with 10 bases between. CDR3 length: 11 amino acids. The CDR3 nucleotides read TGTGCCAGCAGCGGGGCCTGGGAGCAGTACTTC. Protein product: CASSGAWEQYF.

This clonotype was counted ten times or more. This rearrangement joins TRBV20-1 to TRBJ2-7, with a possible D match to TRBD2 (6 bases). This CDR3 has 14 amino acids. Germline V gives CDR1 DFQATT, CDR2 SNEGSKA (reference sequence). V shed 1 base and J shed 4 bases, with 14 bases lying between them. Written as DNA, the CDR3 is TGCAGTGCTAGAGTTCCCGGGAGAGCTTACGAGCAGTACTTC. Amino acid sequence: CSARVPGRAYEQYF.

This clonotype was recorded at least ten times. This rearrangement joins TRBV7-9 to TRBJ1-1, with D tentatively TRBD1 (6 bases). The CDR3 consists of 17 residues. Trimming removed 3 bases from V and 1 base from J, with 18 bases in between. Germline V gene data show CDR1 as SEHNR and CDR2 as FQNEAQ (reference sequence). The CDR3 sequence: CASSFKTGLGRNTEAFF. The CDR3 DNA is TGTGCCAGCAGCTTTAAGACAGGTCTTGGTAGGAACACTGAAGCTTTCTTT.

This clonotype has a count of ten or more. This rearrangement joins TRBV19 to TRBJ2-5; 9 bases align to TRBD1. Germline V gene sequence: CDR1 LNHDA, CDR2 SQIVND (reference sequence). Germline trimming cut 5 bases from V and 4 bases from J; bases unmatched to any gene: 5. The CDR3 has 14 amino acids. The CDR3 sequence: CASSVGDRAETQYF. DNA for the CDR3: TGTGCCAGTAGTGTCGGGGACAGGGCAGAGACCCAGTACTTC.

Many counts were recorded for this clonotype. The V call is TRBV19, the J call TRBJ2-7; no reliable D call. Trimming stripped 5 bases from V and 4 bases from J, with 15 bases between. The germline CDR1 and CDR2 sequences are LNHDA and SQIVND (reference sequence). CDR3 size: 14 residues. CDR3 protein: CASSPSVGVYEQYF. The CDR3 DNA sequence: TGTGCCAGTAGTCCGAGCGTTGGGGTGTACGAGCAGTACTTC. Looking up the rest from reference TRBV19 and TRBJ2-7 gives the full variable domain: DGGITQSPKYLFRKEGQNVTLSCEQNLNHDAMYWYRQDPGQGLRLIYYSQIVNDFQKGDIAEGYSVSREKKESFPLTVTSAQKNPTAFYLCASSPSVGVYEQYFGPGTRLTVT.

At least ten counts were recorded for this clonotype. V is TRBV27 and J is TRBJ1-1; TRBD1 might be the D (5 bases). Trimming cost V 2 bases and J 0 bases, with 16 bases left between them. Germline CDR1 is MNHEY and CDR2 is SMNVEV (reference sequence). The CDR3 has 17 residues. Here the CDR3 reads CASSLRRARAMNTEAFF. CDR3 coding DNA: TGTGCCAGCAGTTTAAGGAGGGCCAGGGCAATGAACACTGAAGCTTTCTTT.

This clonotype was detected many times. V is TRBV5-1 and J is TRBJ2-5; 8 bases match TRBD1. This CDR3 contains 14 residues. CDR1 and CDR2 from the germline V gene are SGHRS and YFSETQ. J lost 7 bases, V lost 4 bases, and 9 bases had no gene match. The CDR3 region has the DNA TGCGCCAGCAGCATGACAGGGGAGAAGGGGACCCAGTACTTC. This translates into CASSMTGEKGTQYF.

This clonotype was seen ten or more times. The rearrangement links TRBV3-1 to TRBJ2-1; D is unclear. The CDR3 totals 13 residues. Germline V gene lookup returns CDR1 LGHDT and CDR2 YNNKEL (reference sequence). V was trimmed by 1 base and J by 10 bases, leaving 11 bases between them. The CDR3 DNA follows: TGTGCCAGCAGCCAAGTTCTGGTGGGGGAGCAGTTCTTC. Translating gives CASSQVLVGEQFF.

This clonotype was observed many times. CDR3 region: CASSYSVSGGLRLGYEQYF. The CDR3 DNA is TGTGCCAGCAGTTACTCGGTCAGCGGGGGTCTCCGGCTGGGTTACGAGCAGTACTTC. The chain joins TRBV6-2 or TRBV6-3 to TRBJ2-7, with TRBD2 matching 8 bases. This CDR3 has 19 amino acids. Germline V gene sequence: CDR1 MNHEY, CDR2 SVGEGT. Unmatched junction bases numbered 17, after V lost 0 bases and J lost 4 bases.

The CDR3 sequence: CSVCRDTSGNTIYF. CDR3 in DNA: TGCAGCGTATGTCGGGACACCTCTGGAAACACCATATATTTT. The chain is built from TRBV29-1 and TRBJ1-3, with D tentatively TRBD1 (6 bases). The ends were cut back, 6 bases at V and 0 bases at J, with 12 bases in the middle. The CDR3 consists of 14 residues. Germline values: CDR1 SQVTM, CDR2 ANQGSEA.

This clonotype has a count of ten or more. The genes are TRBV5-4 and TRBJ1-2, with 7 bases aligning to TRBD1. This CDR3 has 15 amino acids. V shed 3 bases and J 6 bases; nucleotides not matched to a gene: 11. CDR1 SGHNT and CDR2 YYREEE come from the germline V gene (reference sequence). Here the CDR3 reads CASSSGQVNKDGYTF. DNA of the CDR3: TGTGCCAGCAGCTCCGGACAGGTGAATAAGGATGGCTACACCTTC.

In this sample, this clonotype turned up many times. The rearrangement links TRBV4-1 to TRBJ2-1, with TRBD2 matching 7 bases. The V and J ends lost 0 bases and 4 bases, in that order; junction bases with no gene match: 3. CDR3 length equals 15 residues. Germline CDR1 reads MGHRA; CDR2 reads YSYEKL. The DNA for the CDR3 is TGCGCCAGCAGCCAAGATAACGGGGGGTACAATGAGCAGTTCTTC. Its translation: CASSQDNGGYNEQFF.

The sample holds a few counts of this clonotype. The rearrangement uses TRBV7-3 and TRBJ2-5, with D perhaps matching TRBD2 (6 bases). The CDR3 contains 15 residues. Between the trimmed V and J ends, which lost 2 bases and 2 bases, there was a span of 12 bases. Looked up from germline, CDR1 is SGHTA and CDR2 is FQGTGA. CDR3 protein: CASSLSRAGQETQYF. The DNA for the CDR3 is TGTGCCAGCAGCTTATCCAGGGCGGGACAAGAGACCCAGTACTTC.

A few counts support this clonotype. The genes are TRBV4-3 and TRBJ2-7, with D possibly being TRBD1 (5 bases). The CDR3 runs to 15 residues. Trimming shortened V by 5 bases and J by 0 bases, and 14 bases separated the two germline ends. Germline values: CDR1 LGHNA, CDR2 YSLEER. CDR3 DNA sequence: TGCGCCAGCAGCAAAGCCCCTGGGGCCTCCTACGAGCAGTACTTC. Translated: CASSKAPGASYEQYF.